This T cell receptor beta chain was found in a study of response to subunit inactivated influenza vaccine. Study-wide points: The authors offered the suggestion that each seasonal influenza vaccination recruits few new T cells.

CDR1 and CDR2 (germline): MNHEY, SMNVEV (reference sequence). The CDR3 is made up of 13 amino acids. The V end was cut by 10 bases, the J end by 0 bases, with 13 bases between. Only a few counts were recorded for this clonotype. Its matching antigen is unknown. One entry per CDR3 protein results from TCRdb running MiXCR on the RT-PCR reads. The sample carries about 800,000 distinct CDR3 sequences, 21% recorded once. The receptor's source is a man between 45 and 60 years old who received an inactivated influenza vaccine. V is TRBV27 and J is TRBJ2-7; D perhaps matches TRBD1 (5 bases). The sample consisted of PBMCs from blood, taken around 5 days after vaccination. CDR3: CATLDSYSYEQYF. The DNA of the CDR3 is TGTGCCACCCTAGACAGCTACTCCTACGAGCAGTACTTC.